Below are 25 T cell receptor beta chains sequenced from a single sample in a study of shared clonotypes between healthy human individuals. Naive-designated CD8 cells lacked CD45RO, were positively enriched for CCR7, and omitted terminally differentiated effector memory CD45RA+ cells. Sequenced by immunoSEQ multiplex PCR; TCRdb stores in-frame clones only, minus some. The table shows millions of clones, with about 94% occurring only once. Sequenced sample: naive CD8+ T cells sorted from blood. The receptors here all came from a man younger than 35 in good health.

The chain has TRBV4-3 and TRBJ1-4, with 9 bases lining up with TRBD1. The germline V gene has CDR1 LGHNA and CDR2 YSLEER. The CDR3 is 16 amino acids. The V segment lost 4 bases and the J segment 5 bases; nucleotides outside the gene matches: 8. The CDR3 is CASSRITGGVNEKLFF. Written as DNA, the CDR3 is TGCGCCAGCAGCCGTATTACAGGGGGCGTGAATGAAAAACTGTTTTTT.

The chain is built from TRBV13 and TRBJ2-3; TRBD2 aligns across 10 bases. Germline CDR1 and CDR2: PRHDT and FYEKMQ (reference sequence). V shed 3 bases and J 7 bases; nucleotides not matched to a gene: 7. This CDR3 is 15 amino acids long. This CDR3 is CASSFPSGSGYTQYF. CDR3 coding DNA: TGTGCCAGCAGCTTCCCTAGCGGGAGTGGTTATACGCAGTATTTT.

This clone was seen once. The chain employs TRBV23-1 and TRBJ1-5, with D possibly matching TRBD1 (5 bases). TRBV23-1 is given ORF status, its function remaining uncertain. This CDR3 region has 18 residues. V was trimmed by 3 bases and J by 3 bases, leaving 21 bases between them. The CDR3 bases are TGCGCCAGCAGTCAGGGCTTCGCCAGGGCCCAAATCAATCAGCCCCAGCATTTT. Translating gives CASSQGFARAQINQPQHF.

CDR3 region: CAISEGQYTEAFF. In DNA, the CDR3 is TGTGCCATCAGTGAGGGACAGTACACTGAAGCTTTCTTT. The V and J genes are TRBV10-3 and TRBJ1-1; tentative D call: TRBD1 (6 bases). Germline lookup yields CDR1 ENHRY and CDR2 SYGVKD. The ends were cut back, 2 bases at V and 3 bases at J, with 7 bases in the middle. This CDR3 is 13 amino acids long.

The chain has TRBV12-5 and TRBJ2-3; a possible D gene is TRBD1 (5 bases). Trimming stripped 5 bases from V and 1 base from J, with 10 bases between. The CDR3 has 14 residues. The germline gives CDR1 LGHNT, CDR2 FRNRAP. The CDR3 DNA reads as TGTGCTAGTGGTCCCGACAGCCGCACAGATACGCAGTATTTT. Its protein product is CASGPDSRTDTQYF.

The chain joins TRBV6-5 to TRBJ2-2, with 12 bases that match TRBD1. In germline, CDR1 is MNHEY, CDR2 SVGAGI. The length of the CDR3 is 16 residues. Trimming at V came to 2 bases and at J to 5 bases, leaving 3 bases not matched to a gene. In DNA form, the CDR3 reads TGTGCCAGCAGTTACGGGGACAGGGGGCTGACCGGGGAGCTGTTTTTT. It specifies CASSYGDRGLTGELFF.

The gene calls are TRBV18 and TRBJ2-7; 7 positions agree with TRBD1. This CDR3 has 14 residues. From germline, CDR1 is KGHSH and CDR2 LQKENI. The J segment lost 0 bases and the V segment lost 3 bases, leaving 2 bases of the junction unmatched. DNA of the CDR3: TGTGCCAGCTCACCCGGACAGGACTCCTACGAGCAGTACTTC. Encoded protein: CASSPGQDSYEQYF. Full variable domain (remainder filled in from reference TRBV18 and TRBJ2-7): NAGVMQNPRHLVRRRGQEARLRCSPMKGHSHVYWYRQLPEEGLKFMVYLQKENIIDESGMPKERFSAEFPKEGPSILRIQQVVRGDSAAYFCASSPGQDSYEQYFGPGTRLTVT.

The V call is TRBV11-2, the J call TRBJ2-3, with no clear D. There are 13 residues in the CDR3. Deletions cut 4 bases from V and 4 bases from J, with 9 bases between. Germline loops: CDR1 SGHAT, CDR2 FQNNGV. This CDR3 reads CASSSRLSDTQYF. In DNA form, the CDR3 reads TGTGCCAGCAGCTCGCGACTGTCAGATACGCAGTATTTT.

In this sample, this clone turned up once. The genes are TRBV5-1 and TRBJ2-3; D assignment may be TRBD1 or TRBD2 (6 bases each). The CDR3 sequence is 15 residues long. Germline values: CDR1 SGHRS, CDR2 YFSETQ. The germline V and J ends were trimmed by 2 bases and 3 bases, with 13 bases remaining between them. The CDR3 sequence: CASSFVGGGTDTQYF. In DNA form, the CDR3 reads TGCGCCAGCAGCTTTGTGGGGGGCGGAACAGATACGCAGTATTTT.

The rearrangement links TRBV28 to TRBJ1-5; D gene ambiguous. V was clipped by 4 bases and J by 2 bases, with 9 bases between them. Germline lookup yields CDR1 MDHEN and CDR2 SYDVKM. The CDR3 spans 14 residues. CDR3 sequence (DNA): TGTGCCAGCAGTTGGGTCCAGGGCAATCAGCCCCAGCATTTT. This gives the protein CASSWVQGNQPQHF.

The rearrangement joins TRBV10-2 to TRBJ2-7, with D possibly TRBD2 on 6 matching bases. This CDR3 comprises 14 residues. In germline, CDR1 is WSHSY, CDR2 SAAADI. V dropped 2 bases and J dropped 3 bases, with 11 bases sitting between them. The CDR3 coding sequence is TGCGCCAGCAGTGAGGGGGCGGGATTCTACGAGCAGTACTTC. Translating gives CASSEGAGFYEQYF.

The chain recombines TRBV7-2 with TRBJ2-7, with TRBD2 matching over 7 bases. This CDR3 is 18 amino acids long. The germline CDR1 and CDR2 sequences are SGHTA and FQGNSA. The V gene end was trimmed by 7 bases and the J gene end by 0 bases; junction bases not matched to a gene: 18. In DNA, the CDR3 is TGTGCCAGCACCTCAGAGAGTGAGGCGGGAGAGGGCTCCTACGAGCAGTACTTC. Translating gives CASTSESEAGEGSYEQYF. The variable domain in full, with the rest retrieved from reference TRBV7-2 and TRBJ2-7, is GAGVSQSPSNKVTEKGKDVELRCDPISGHTALYWYRQSLGQGLEFLIYFQGNSAPDKSGLPSDRFSAERTGGSVSTLTIQRTQQEDSAVYLCASTSESEAGEGSYEQYFGPGTRLTVT.

About this clone itself: The sample holds other DNA sequences that translate to the same CDR3. The rearrangement joins TRBV7-9 to TRBJ2-7, with no clear D. The CDR3 runs 12 residues. Trimming took off 5 bases at V and 2 bases at J, with 7 bases between the two ends. In germline, CDR1 is SEHNR, CDR2 FQNEAQ (reference sequence). CDR3 sequence (DNA): TGTGCCAGCAGCCTAGGGACCTACGAGCAGTACTTC. Its translation is CASSLGTYEQYF.

This sequence joins TRBV11-2 and TRBJ2-3; D is ambiguous. Germline V CDR1 and CDR2: SGHAT, FQNNGV. V was shortened by 2 bases and J by 0 bases, with 9 bases between the two germline ends. The CDR3 extends over 15 amino acids. CDR3 nucleotides: TGTGCCAGCAGCTTAACGGACCGTAGCACAGATACGCAGTATTTT. It encodes CASSLTDRSTDTQYF.

The chain links TRBV19 to TRBJ2-1; TRBD1 is a possible D gene (5 bases). The CDR3 has 16 amino acids. Germline CDR1 reads LNHDA; CDR2 reads SQIVND (reference sequence). V lost 3 bases and J 7 bases, leaving 19 bases between the germline ends. The CDR3, as DNA: TGTGCCAGTAGTATGCTTCTACTGACAGAGGAGAATGAGCAGTTCTTC. This encodes CASSMLLLTEENEQFF.

This rearrangement joins TRBV2 to TRBJ2-1; D is possibly TRBD1 or TRBD2 (5 bases each). The V gene lost 10 bases and the J gene lost 2 bases, with 12 bases spanning the gap. This CDR3 is 13 amino acids long. Germline values: CDR1 SNHLY, CDR2 FYNNEI. CDR3 bases: TGTGCCACAGCCGGGACGACCTACAATGAGCAGTTCTTC. The encoded protein is CATAGTTYNEQFF.

This clone came up once. The V gene is TRBV6-6, the J gene TRBJ2-7, with a weak D call TRBD2 (6 bases). CDR1 and CDR2 from the germline V gene are MNHNY and SVGAGI (reference sequence). The CDR3 runs to 14 residues. The V gene lost 10 bases and the J gene lost 0 bases, with 16 bases spanning the gap. The CDR3 is CATGGIVSSYEQYF. The CDR3 DNA reads as TGTGCCACCGGGGGTATAGTGAGCTCCTACGAGCAGTACTTC.

The V gene is TRBV5-4, the J gene TRBJ2-7; D gene ambiguous. The V end was cut by 0 bases, the J end by 5 bases, with 15 bases between. The CDR3 spans 15 residues. The germline V gene encodes CDR1 SGHNT and CDR2 YYREEE (reference sequence). Written as DNA, the CDR3 is TGTGCCAGCAGCTTGGATGCTCAGGTCCGCCACGAGCAGTACTTC. This gives the protein CASSLDAQVRHEQYF. The variable domain in full, with the rest retrieved from reference TRBV5-4 and TRBJ2-7, is ETGVTQSPTHLIKTRGQQVTLRCSSQSGHNTVSWYQQALGQGPQFIFQYYREEENGRGNFPPRFSGLQFPNYSSELNVNALELDDSALYLCASSLDAQVRHEQYFGPGTRLTVT.

This clone is a singleton in its sample. This rearrangement joins TRBV4-1 to TRBJ1-4, with 10 positions matching TRBD1. V was clipped by 0 bases and J by 7 bases; unmatched bases: 5. CDR3 length: 16 residues. The germline V gene has CDR1 MGHRA and CDR2 YSYEKL. The CDR3: CASSQETGGSGEKLFF. The CDR3 nucleotides are TGCGCCAGCAGCCAAGAGACAGGGGGCTCAGGTGAAAAACTGTTTTTT.

This chain joins TRBV4-2 and TRBJ2-1; 7 nucleotides align to TRBD2. The trim removed 0 bases at V and 8 bases at J, leaving 10 bases unmatched. The V gene's germline CDR1 is LGHNA and CDR2 YNFKEQ. The CDR3 is made up of 16 amino acids. Here the CDR3 reads CASSQDEGLGLDEQFF. The CDR3 nucleotides are TGTGCCAGCAGCCAAGATGAAGGACTAGGGTTGGATGAGCAGTTCTTC.

The V and J genes are TRBV9 and TRBJ1-6, with D perhaps TRBD1 (5 bases). The CDR3 is made up of 15 amino acids. Germline CDR1 is SGDLS and CDR2 is YYNGEE. Trimming removed 0 bases at V and 5 bases at J, with 9 bases between. CDR3 sequence: CASSVGGLNNSPLHF. CDR3 in DNA: TGTGCCAGCAGCGTAGGGGGCCTTAATAATTCACCCCTCCACTTT.

The chain joins TRBV30 to TRBJ1-5, with D possibly TRBD1 on 5 matching bases. The CDR3 consists of 17 residues. The ends were cut back, 0 bases at V and 0 bases at J, with 15 bases in the middle. Germline loops: CDR1 GTSNPN, CDR2 SVGIG (reference sequence). CDR3: CAWSVRTPFYSNQPQHF. As DNA, the CDR3 is TGTGCCTGGAGTGTACGGACACCCTTTTATAGCAATCAGCCCCAGCATTTT. The whole variable domain, filled in from reference TRBV30 and TRBJ1-5, reads SQTIHQWPATLVQPVGSPLSLECTVEGTSNPNLYWYRQAAGRGLQLLFYSVGIGQISSEVPQNLSASRPQDRQFILSSKKLLLSDSGFYLCAWSVRTPFYSNQPQHFGDGTRLSIL.

The J gene is TRBJ2-5, the V gene TRBV6-1, with D unclear. V lost 0 bases and J 5 bases, leaving 16 bases between the germline ends. CDR3 length: 16 residues. Germline V lookup: CDR1 MNHNS, CDR2 SASEGT. The CDR3 protein is CASSEAGSLIRETQYF. CDR3 in DNA: TGTGCCAGCAGTGAAGCAGGCAGCCTAATACGGGAGACCCAGTACTTC.

The genes are TRBV7-9 and TRBJ1-1; D perhaps matches TRBD1 (5 bases). V gave up 4 bases and J gave up 0 bases, with 12 bases separating them. CDR3 size: 15 residues. Germline CDR1 SEHNR, CDR2 FQNEAQ (reference sequence). The DNA for the CDR3 is TGTGCCAGCAGCTACGGGGCAGGGCTGAACACTGAAGCTTTCTTT. It encodes CASSYGAGLNTEAFF.

The chain is built from TRBV28 and TRBJ1-2; D remains ambiguous. Germline CDR1 MDHEN, CDR2 SYDVKM. V was pared by 11 bases and J by 4 bases, with 17 bases between. CDR3 length: 13 amino acids. CDR3: CAAGLVDPYGYTF. The CDR3 nucleotides read TGTGCCGCCGGGCTGGTGGACCCCTATGGCTACACCTTC.